The clone carrying this T cell receptor beta chain was detected ten times or more. What it recognizes is unknown. The data were obtained in a study of T cell repertoires in cytomegalovirus infection. Study context: A matching HLA type, together with CMV infection, was signaled by public TCR beta signatures. Study-level findings and limits: Dominating the ex vivo response were TCR beta clonotypes that were CMV-specific and HLA-C-restricted.

TCRdb recomputed calls from the reads with MiXCR, one row per CDR3 protein. The sample carries some 400,000 distinct CDR3 sequences, 15% to 20% recorded once. The specimen sequenced was PBMCs. The clonotype was recovered from a human donor in good health (CMV status not recorded). Some clones in this sample may be carry-over from other donors' samples.

CDR3 coding DNA: TGTGCCAGTGAGGACCGTCAAGAGACCCAGTACTTC. Its translation: CASEDRQETQYF. The chain carries TRBV6-1 and TRBJ2-5; D is ambiguous. V dropped 9 bases and J dropped 2 bases, with 10 bases sitting between them. Looked up from germline, CDR1 is MNHNS and CDR2 is SASEGT. The CDR3 runs to 12 residues.